Following are 6 T cell receptor beta chains from one sample sequenced in a study of cytomegalovirus exposure and HLA in healthy donors. Researchers ran the PCR with 60 Vbeta and 13 Jbeta primers. Sequencing was performed with immunoSEQ multiplex PCR; in TCRdb, only in-frame clones are kept and a portion is missing. The sample consists of 130,000 to 150,000 clones, 78% of them appearing once. What was sequenced was PBMCs. The receptor set was obtained from a woman under 30 in good health and CMV-seropositive.

The chain recombines TRBV18 with TRBJ2-7; unclear D gene. Germline CDR1 is KGHSH and CDR2 is LQKENI. The CDR3 spans 13 residues. V dropped 0 bases and J dropped 4 bases, with 7 bases sitting between them. The chain's CDR3 is CASSPPVRYEQYF. CDR3 in DNA: TGTGCCAGCTCACCACCGGTTAGATACGAGCAGTACTTC.

V usage is TRBV18 and J usage is TRBJ1-1, with 9 bases identical to TRBD1. Per germline, CDR1 KGHSH and CDR2 LQKENI. The CDR3 has 15 amino acids. Trimming removed 4 bases from V and 1 base from J; junction bases left unmatched: 4. The CDR3 nucleotides read TGTGCCAGCTCACAAGGGACAGGGAGGAACACTGAAGCTTTCTTT. Residues: CASSQGTGRNTEAFF.

A single count supports this clone. This chain connects TRBV11-2 to TRBJ2-6; the D gene is possibly TRBD1 (7 bases). The CDR3 is made up of 18 amino acids. CDR1 and CDR2 (germline): SGHAT, FQNNGV. The germline V and J ends were trimmed by 0 bases and 3 bases, with 15 bases remaining between them. The CDR3 is CASSLDGNRGGGANVLTF. The DNA for the CDR3 is TGTGCCAGCAGCTTAGATGGGAACAGGGGAGGTGGGGCCAACGTCCTGACTTTC.

V is TRBV5-6 and J is TRBJ2-3; 13 nucleotides agree with TRBD2. CDR1 SGHDT and CDR2 YYEEEE come from the germline V gene. With V trimmed by 2 bases and J by 5 bases, 5 bases remained unmatched. The CDR3 has 16 amino acids. The CDR3 coding sequence is TGTGCCAGCAGCTTCAGACTAGCGGGGGGCGGAGATACGCAGTATTTT. Its protein is CASSFRLAGGGDTQYF. The full variable domain, in which reference TRBV5-6 and TRBJ2-3 provide the parts outside the CDR3, is DAGVTQSPTHLIKTRGQQVTLRCSPKSGHDTVSWYQQALGQGPQFIFQYYEEEERQRGNFPDRFSGHQFPNYSSELNVNALLLGDSALYLCASSFRLAGGGDTQYFGPGTRLTVL.

The chain couples TRBV5-4 to TRBJ1-2, with D possibly being TRBD1 (6 bases). Trimming took 0 bases from V and 4 from J, leaving 10 bases between them. Germline values: CDR1 SGHNT, CDR2 YYREEE (reference sequence). The CDR3 totals 14 residues. The DNA of the CDR3 is TGTGCCAGCAGCTTGGATGGGGGCGGCTATGGCTACACCTTC. It translates to CASSLDGGGYGYTF.

The CDR3 reads CASRPSRDRGPETQYF. CDR3 sequence (DNA): TGTGCCAGCAGGCCTTCGAGGGACAGGGGGCCGGAGACCCAGTACTTC. J is TRBJ2-5 and V is TRBV7-6; 12 bases align to TRBD1. CDR3 size: 16 residues. With V trimmed by 6 bases and J by 5 bases, 10 bases remained unmatched. Germline CDR1 is SGHVS and CDR2 is FNYEAQ.